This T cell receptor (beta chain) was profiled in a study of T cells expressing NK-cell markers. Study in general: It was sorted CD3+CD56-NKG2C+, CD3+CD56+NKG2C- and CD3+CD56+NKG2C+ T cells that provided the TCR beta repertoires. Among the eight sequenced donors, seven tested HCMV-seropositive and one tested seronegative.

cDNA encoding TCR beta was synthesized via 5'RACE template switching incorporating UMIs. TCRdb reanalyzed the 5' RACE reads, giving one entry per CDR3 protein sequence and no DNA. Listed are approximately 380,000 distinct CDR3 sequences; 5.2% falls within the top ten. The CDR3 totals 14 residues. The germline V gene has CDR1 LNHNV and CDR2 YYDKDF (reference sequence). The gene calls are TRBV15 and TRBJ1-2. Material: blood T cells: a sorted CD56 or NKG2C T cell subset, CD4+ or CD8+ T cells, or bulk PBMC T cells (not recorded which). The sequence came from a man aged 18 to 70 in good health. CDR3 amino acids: CATSRVVTLYGYTF.